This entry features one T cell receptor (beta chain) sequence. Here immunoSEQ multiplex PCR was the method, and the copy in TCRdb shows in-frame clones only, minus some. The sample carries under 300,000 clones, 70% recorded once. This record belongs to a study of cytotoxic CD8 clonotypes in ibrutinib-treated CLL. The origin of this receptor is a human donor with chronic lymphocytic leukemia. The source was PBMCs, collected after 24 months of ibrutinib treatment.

The CDR3 region has the DNA TGCGCCAGCAGTGAGGCGGACGGGGGAGAGCAGTACTTC. Protein: CASSEADGGEQYF. The chain uses TRBV5-1 and TRBJ2-7; D possibly corresponds to TRBD2 (6 bases). CDR1 is SGHRS, CDR2 YFSETQ, per germline. The CDR3 extends over 13 amino acids. V was cut by 5 bases and J by 7 bases, with 16 bases left in between. Full variable domain (rest looked up from reference TRBV5-1 and TRBJ2-7): KAGVTQTPRYLIKTRGQQVTLSCSPISGHRSVSWYQQTPGQGLQFLFEYFSETQRNKGNFPGRFSGRQFSNSRSEMNVSTLELGDSALYLCASSEADGGEQYFGPGTRLTVT.